Following are 5 T cell receptor beta chains from one sample sequenced in a study of Ad26.COV2.S vaccination and SARS-CoV-2 variants. Clones were read by immunoSEQ multiplex PCR, and TCRdb kept only the in-frame ones, dropping some. The sample comprises about 680,000 clones, around 90% of which are singletons, and around 1.5% rests with the top ten. The treatment was: roughly 18 received Ad26.COV2.S at low or high dose, single or two shots; 5 received placebo; per-sample allocation not given. After the first vaccine or placebo injection, samples were drawn on day 63. The sample was peripheral blood, taken in a trial of Ad26.COV2.S vaccine versus placebo. These TCRs come from a person between 18 and 65 years old who received the Ad26.COV2.S COVID-19 vaccine or a placebo.

This clone has only a few counts. The rearrangement uses TRBV6-5 and TRBJ2-7; the D gene is possibly TRBD2 (6 bases). Trimming stripped 8 bases from V and 1 base from J, with 12 bases between. Germline CDR1 MNHEY, CDR2 SVGAGI. The CDR3 covers 13 residues. Here the CDR3 reads CASYAGGSYEQYF. The CDR3, as DNA: TGTGCCAGCTACGCCGGGGGTTCCTACGAGCAGTACTTC.

The chain links TRBV24-1 to TRBJ2-1, with D possibly TRBD2 on 5 matching bases. This CDR3 is 14 amino acids long. CDR1 is KGHDR, CDR2 SFDVKD, per germline. The V end was cut by 6 bases, the J end by 4 bases, with 12 bases between. For the CDR3, the DNA is TGTGCCACCAGTACTAGATACCATTACAATGAGCAGTTCTTC. This codes for CATSTRYHYNEQFF.

The V and J genes are TRBV13 and TRBJ1-2; D may be TRBD1 (5 bases). Germline values: CDR1 PRHDT, CDR2 FYEKMQ (reference sequence). Trimming pared 5 bases from V and 8 bases from J, leaving 18 bases between. The CDR3 has 14 residues. The CDR3 DNA reads TGTGCCAGCAGCCGAGAAATGACAGTCAACGGCTACACCTTC. It encodes CASSREMTVNGYTF. The full variable domain, rest sourced from reference TRBV13 and TRBJ1-2, is AAGVIQSPRHLIKEKRETATLKCYPIPRHDTVYWYQQGPGQDPQFLISFYEKMQSDKGSIPDRFSAQQFSDYHSELNMSSLELGDSALYFCASSREMTVNGYTFGSGTRLTVV.

The V and J genes are TRBV14 and TRBJ1-4; possibly TRBD1 for D (5 bases). Germline CDR1 SGHDN, CDR2 FVKESK. The CDR3 totals 16 residues. Trimming took 0 bases from V and 8 from J, leaving 16 bases between them. DNA of the CDR3: TGTGCCAGCAGCCAAGATCAACGGGGGGTAGGGGAAAAACTGTTTTTT. The encoded protein is CASSQDQRGVGEKLFF. Combining the CDR3 with reference TRBV14 and TRBJ1-4 gives the whole variable domain EAGVTQFPSHSVIEKGQTVTLRCDPISGHDNLYWYRRVMGKEIKFLLHFVKESKQDESGMPNNRFLAERTGGTYSTLKVQPAELEDSGVYFCASSQDQRGVGEKLFFGSGTQLSVL.

The table lists this clone with a few counts. This chain connects TRBV27 to TRBJ2-7; 9 bases agree with TRBD1. The V segment lost 5 bases and the J segment 1 base; nucleotides outside the gene matches: 0. The CDR3 extends over 13 amino acids. Germline loops: CDR1 MNHEY, CDR2 SMNVEV (reference sequence). The CDR3 spells CASSGQGSYEQYF. The CDR3 region has the DNA TGTGCCAGCAGTGGACAGGGGTCCTACGAGCAGTACTTC.